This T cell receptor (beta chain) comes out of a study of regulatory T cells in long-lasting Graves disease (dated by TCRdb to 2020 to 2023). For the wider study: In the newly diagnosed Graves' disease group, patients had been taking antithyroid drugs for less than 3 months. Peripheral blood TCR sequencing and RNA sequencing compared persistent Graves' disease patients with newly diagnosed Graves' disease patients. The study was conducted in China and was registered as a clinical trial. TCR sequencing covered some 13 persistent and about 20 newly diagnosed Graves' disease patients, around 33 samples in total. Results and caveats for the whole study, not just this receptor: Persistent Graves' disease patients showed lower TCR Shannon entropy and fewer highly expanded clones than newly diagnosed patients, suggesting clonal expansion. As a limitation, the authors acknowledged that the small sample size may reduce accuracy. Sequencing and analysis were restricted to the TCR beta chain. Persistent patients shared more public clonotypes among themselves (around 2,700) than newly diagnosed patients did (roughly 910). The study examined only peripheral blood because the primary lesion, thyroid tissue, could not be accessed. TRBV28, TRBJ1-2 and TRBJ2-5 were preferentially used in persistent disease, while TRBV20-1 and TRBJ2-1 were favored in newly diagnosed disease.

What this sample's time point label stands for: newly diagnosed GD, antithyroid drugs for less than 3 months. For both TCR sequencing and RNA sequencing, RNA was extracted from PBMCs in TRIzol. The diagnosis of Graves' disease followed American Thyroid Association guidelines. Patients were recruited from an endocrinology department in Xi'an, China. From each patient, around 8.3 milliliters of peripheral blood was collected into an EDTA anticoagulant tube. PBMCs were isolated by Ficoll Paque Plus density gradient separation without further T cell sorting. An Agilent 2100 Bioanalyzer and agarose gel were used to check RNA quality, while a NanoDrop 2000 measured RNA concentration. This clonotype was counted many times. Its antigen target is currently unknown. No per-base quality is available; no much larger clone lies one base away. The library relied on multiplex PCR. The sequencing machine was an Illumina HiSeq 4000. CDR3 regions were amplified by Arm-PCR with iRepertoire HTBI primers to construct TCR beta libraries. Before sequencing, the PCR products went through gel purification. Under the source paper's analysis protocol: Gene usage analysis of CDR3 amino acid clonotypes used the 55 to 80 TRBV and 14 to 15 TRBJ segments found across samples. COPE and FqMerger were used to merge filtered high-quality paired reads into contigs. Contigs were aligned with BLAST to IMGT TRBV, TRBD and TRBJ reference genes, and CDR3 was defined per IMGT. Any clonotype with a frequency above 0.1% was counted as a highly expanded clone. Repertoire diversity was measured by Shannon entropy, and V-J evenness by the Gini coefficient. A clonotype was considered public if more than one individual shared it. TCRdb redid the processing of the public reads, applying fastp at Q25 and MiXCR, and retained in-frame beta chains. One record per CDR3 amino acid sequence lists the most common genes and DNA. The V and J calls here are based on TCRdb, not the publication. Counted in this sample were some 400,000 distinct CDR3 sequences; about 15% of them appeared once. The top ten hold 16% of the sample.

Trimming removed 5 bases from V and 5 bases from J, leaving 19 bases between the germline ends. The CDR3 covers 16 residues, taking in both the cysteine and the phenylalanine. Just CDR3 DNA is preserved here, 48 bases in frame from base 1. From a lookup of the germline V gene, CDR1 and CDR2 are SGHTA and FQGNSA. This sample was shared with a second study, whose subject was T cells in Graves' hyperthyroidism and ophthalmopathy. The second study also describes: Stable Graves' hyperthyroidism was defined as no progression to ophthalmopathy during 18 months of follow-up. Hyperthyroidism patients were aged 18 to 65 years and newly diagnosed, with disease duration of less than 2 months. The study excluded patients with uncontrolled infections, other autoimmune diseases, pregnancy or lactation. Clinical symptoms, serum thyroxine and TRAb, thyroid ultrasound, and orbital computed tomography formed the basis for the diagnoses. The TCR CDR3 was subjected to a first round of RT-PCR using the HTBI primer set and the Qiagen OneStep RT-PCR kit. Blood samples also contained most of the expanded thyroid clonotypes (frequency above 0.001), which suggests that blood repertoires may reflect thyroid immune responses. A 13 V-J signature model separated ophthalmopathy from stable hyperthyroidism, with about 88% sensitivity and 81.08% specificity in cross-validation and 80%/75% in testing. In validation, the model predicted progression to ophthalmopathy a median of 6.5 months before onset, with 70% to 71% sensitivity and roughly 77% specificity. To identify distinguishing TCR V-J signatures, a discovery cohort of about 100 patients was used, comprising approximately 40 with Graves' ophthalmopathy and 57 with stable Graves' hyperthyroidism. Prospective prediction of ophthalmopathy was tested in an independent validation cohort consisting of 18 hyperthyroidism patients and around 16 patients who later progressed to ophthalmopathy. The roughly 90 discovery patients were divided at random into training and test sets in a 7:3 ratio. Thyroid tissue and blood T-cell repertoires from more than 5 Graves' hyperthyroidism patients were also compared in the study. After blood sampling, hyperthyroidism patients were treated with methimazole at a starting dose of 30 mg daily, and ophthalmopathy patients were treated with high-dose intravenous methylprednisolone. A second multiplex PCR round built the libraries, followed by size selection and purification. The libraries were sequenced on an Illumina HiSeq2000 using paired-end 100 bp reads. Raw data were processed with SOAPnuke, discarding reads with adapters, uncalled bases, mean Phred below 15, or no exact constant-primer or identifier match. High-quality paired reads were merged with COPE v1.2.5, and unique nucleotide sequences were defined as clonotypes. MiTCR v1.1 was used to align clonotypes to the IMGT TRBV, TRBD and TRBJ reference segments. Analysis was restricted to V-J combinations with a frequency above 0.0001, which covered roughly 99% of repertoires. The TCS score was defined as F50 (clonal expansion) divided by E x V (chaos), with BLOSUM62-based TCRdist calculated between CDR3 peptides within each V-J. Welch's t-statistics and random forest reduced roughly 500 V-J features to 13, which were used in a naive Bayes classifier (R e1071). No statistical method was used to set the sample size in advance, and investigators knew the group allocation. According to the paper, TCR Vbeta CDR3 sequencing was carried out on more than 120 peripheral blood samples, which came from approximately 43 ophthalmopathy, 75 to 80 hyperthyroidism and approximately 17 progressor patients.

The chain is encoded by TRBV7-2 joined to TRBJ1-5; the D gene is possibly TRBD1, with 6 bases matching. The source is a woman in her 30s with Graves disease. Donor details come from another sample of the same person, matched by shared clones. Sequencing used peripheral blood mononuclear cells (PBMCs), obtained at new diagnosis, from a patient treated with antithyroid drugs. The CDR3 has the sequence CASSPRDTPNYQPQHF. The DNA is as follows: TGTGCCAGCAGCCCAAGGGACACTCCGAACTATCAGCCCCAGCATTTT.